Detailed here is one T cell receptor (beta chain). 13 Jbeta primers and 60 Vbeta primers were used for the PCR. Assay: immunoSEQ multiplex PCR; the TCRdb copy retains only in-frame clones and omits some. The sample has approximately 120,000 clones, more than 9% seen once. J gave up 8 bases and V 5 bases, and 8 bases lay outside the gene matches. CDR3 size: 14 residues. Germline-derived CDR1 and CDR2 are MDHEN and SYDVKM. This entry belongs to a study of cytomegalovirus exposure and HLA in healthy donors. On the study more broadly: Roughly 85 million unique TCRs from HLA-typed donors made up an early data release.

The origin of this receptor is a woman between 18 and 30 years old in good health and CMV-seropositive. Sequencing used PBMCs. The chain is built from TRBV28 and TRBJ1-4; 7 positions agree with TRBD1. The CDR3 sequence: CASSPRGMWEKLFF. CDR3 DNA: TGTGCCAGCAGTCCCAGGGGGATGTGGGAAAAACTGTTTTTT.